These 5 T cell receptor beta chains were all obtained from the same sample, sequenced in a study of CD8+ T cells in alopecia areata. RNA was isolated and reverse transcribed to cDNA, the sequencing template. TCRdb's table, derived via immunoSEQ multiplex PCR, lists solely in-frame clones and lacks some. Of 100,000 to 130,000 clones in the sample, 65% to 85% are singletons; the top ten hold around a quarter. The sample's treatment: oral pan-JAK inhibitor, 5-10 mg twice daily. This material consisted of CD8+ T cells sorted from blood, taken at week 24, from a patient treated with tofacitinib. These receptors were taken from a human donor with alopecia areata.

The V gene is TRBV27, the J gene TRBJ2-3; TRBD2 aligns across 12 bases. From germline, CDR1 is MNHEY and CDR2 SMNVEV (reference sequence). This CDR3 is 17 amino acids long. V gave up 3 bases and J gave up 6 bases; unmatched junction bases: 10. The CDR3 DNA is TGTGCCAGCAGTTTTCTAGCGGGGGGGGACGGGTTGGATACGCAGTATTTT. Protein product: CASSFLAGGDGLDTQYF.

The rearrangement links TRBV21-1 to TRBJ2-1; TRBD1, the table's D call, lacks a check against the DNA. TRBV21-1 is annotated as a pseudogene. This CDR3 is 15 amino acids long. DNA for the CDR3: TGTGCCAGCAGCAAAGCGCTAACAGGGGTAGGTGAGCAGTTCTTC. This encodes CASSKALTGVGEQFF.

The chain employs TRBV5-1 and TRBJ2-6; no definite D call. There are 15 residues in the CDR3. V lost 1 base and J 4 bases, leaving 9 bases between the germline ends. Germline CDR1 reads SGHRS; CDR2 reads YFSETQ. The CDR3 sequence: CASSLTFSGANVLTF. The CDR3 DNA sequence: TGCGCCAGCAGCTTGACCTTTTCCGGGGCCAACGTCCTGACTTTC.

The rearrangement uses TRBV5-1 and TRBJ1-6; D is unresolved. With 1 base removed from V and 7 bases from J, the gap between germline ends came to 18 bases. Germline-derived CDR1 and CDR2 are SGHRS and YFSETQ. This CDR3 has 17 residues. CDR3 protein: CASSLTWADTTNSPLHF. CDR3 nucleotides: TGCGCCAGCAGCTTGACGTGGGCAGATACTACAAATTCACCCCTCCACTTT. The full variable domain, in which reference TRBV5-1 and TRBJ1-6 provide the parts outside the CDR3, is KAGVTQTPRYLIKTRGQQVTLSCSPISGHRSVSWYQQTPGQGLQFLFEYFSETQRNKGNFPGRFSGRQFSNSRSEMNVSTLELGDSALYLCASSLTWADTTNSPLHFGNGTRLTVT.

The gene calls are TRBV6-5 and TRBJ2-7, with 7 bases fitting TRBD1. Germline V gene lookup returns CDR1 MNHEY and CDR2 SVGAGI. This CDR3 has 13 residues. With V trimmed by 6 bases and J by 4 bases, 6 bases remained unmatched. For the CDR3, the DNA is TGTGCCAGCAGCCCGACAGGGTTTTACGAGCAGTACTTC. As protein: CASSPTGFYEQYF.